This paragraph covers one T cell receptor (beta chain) sequence. These data are taken from a study of blood T cell repertoires in COVID-19. Germline V gene data show CDR1 as SGHTA and CDR2 as FQGNSA. The J segment lost 2 bases and the V segment lost 5 bases, leaving 7 bases of the junction unmatched. This CDR3 spans 15 amino acids. Produced via immunoSEQ multiplex PCR; TCRdb's table is partial and in-frame only. The sample has about 150,000 clones, around 90% seen once. The genes are TRBV7-2 and TRBJ2-7, with 9 bases that match TRBD1. The TCR comes from an older woman with active or convalescent COVID-19. The sample taken for sequencing was peripheral blood. The CDR3 loop is CASSGPGQGPYEQYF. The DNA for the CDR3 is TGTGCCAGCAGCGGCCCGGGACAGGGACCCTACGAGCAGTACTTC.